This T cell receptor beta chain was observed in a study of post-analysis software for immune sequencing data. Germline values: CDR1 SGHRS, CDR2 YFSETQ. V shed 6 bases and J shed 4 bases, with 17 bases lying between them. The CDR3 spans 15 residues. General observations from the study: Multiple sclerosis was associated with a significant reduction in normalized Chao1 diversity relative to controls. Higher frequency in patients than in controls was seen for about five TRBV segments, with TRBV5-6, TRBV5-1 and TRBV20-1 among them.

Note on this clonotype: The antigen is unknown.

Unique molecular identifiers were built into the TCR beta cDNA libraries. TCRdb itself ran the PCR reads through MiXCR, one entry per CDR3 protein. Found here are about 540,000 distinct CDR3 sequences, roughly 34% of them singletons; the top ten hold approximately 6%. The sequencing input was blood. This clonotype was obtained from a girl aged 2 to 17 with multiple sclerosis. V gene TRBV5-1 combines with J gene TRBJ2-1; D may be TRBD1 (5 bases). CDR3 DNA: TGCGCCAGCAAGGTCTCTCAGGGAAAATACAATGAGCAGTTCTTC. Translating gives CASKVSQGKYNEQFF.